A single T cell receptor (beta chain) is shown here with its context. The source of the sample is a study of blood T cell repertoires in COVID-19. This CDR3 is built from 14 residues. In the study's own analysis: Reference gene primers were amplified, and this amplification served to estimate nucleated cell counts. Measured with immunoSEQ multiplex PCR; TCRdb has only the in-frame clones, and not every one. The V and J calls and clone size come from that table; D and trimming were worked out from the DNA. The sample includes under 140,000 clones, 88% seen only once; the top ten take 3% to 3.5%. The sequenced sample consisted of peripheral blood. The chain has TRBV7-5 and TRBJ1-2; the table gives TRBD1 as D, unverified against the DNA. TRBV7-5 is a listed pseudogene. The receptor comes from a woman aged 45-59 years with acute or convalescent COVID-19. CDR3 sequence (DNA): TGTGTCAGGCTCAACGGACAGACTAACTATGGCTACACCTTC. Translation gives CVRLNGQTNYGYTF.